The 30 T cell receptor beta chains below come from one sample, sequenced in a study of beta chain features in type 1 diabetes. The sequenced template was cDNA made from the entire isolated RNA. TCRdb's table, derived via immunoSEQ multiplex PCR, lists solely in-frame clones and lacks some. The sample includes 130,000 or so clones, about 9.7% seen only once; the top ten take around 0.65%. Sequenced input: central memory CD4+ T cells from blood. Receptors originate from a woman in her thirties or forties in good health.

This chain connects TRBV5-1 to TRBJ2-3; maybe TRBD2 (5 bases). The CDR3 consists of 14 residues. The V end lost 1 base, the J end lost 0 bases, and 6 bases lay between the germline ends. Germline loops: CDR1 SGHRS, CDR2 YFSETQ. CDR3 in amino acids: CASSLTRSTDTQYF. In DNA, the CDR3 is TGCGCCAGCAGCTTGACTAGGAGCACAGATACGCAGTATTTT. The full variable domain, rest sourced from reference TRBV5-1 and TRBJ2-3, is KAGVTQTPRYLIKTRGQQVTLSCSPISGHRSVSWYQQTPGQGLQFLFEYFSETQRNKGNFPGRFSGRQFSNSRSEMNVSTLELGDSALYLCASSLTRSTDTQYFGPGTRLTVL.

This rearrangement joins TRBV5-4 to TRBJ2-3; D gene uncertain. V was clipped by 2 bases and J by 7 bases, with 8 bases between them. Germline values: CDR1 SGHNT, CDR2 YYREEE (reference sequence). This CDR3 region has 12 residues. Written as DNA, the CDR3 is TGTGCCAGCAGCTTAAGTAGTCATACGCAGTATTTT. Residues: CASSLSSHTQYF.

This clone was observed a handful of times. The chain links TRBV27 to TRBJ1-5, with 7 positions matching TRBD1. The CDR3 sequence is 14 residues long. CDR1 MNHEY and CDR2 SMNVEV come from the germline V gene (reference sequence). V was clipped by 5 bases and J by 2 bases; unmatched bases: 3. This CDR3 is CASSLGTGNQPQHF. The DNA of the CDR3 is TGTGCCAGCAGTCTGGGGACAGGCAATCAGCCCCAGCATTTT.

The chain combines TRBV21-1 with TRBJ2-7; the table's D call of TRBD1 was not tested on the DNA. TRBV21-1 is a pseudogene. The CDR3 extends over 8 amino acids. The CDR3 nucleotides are TGTGCCAGCAGCAAATACATTTTC. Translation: CASSKYIF.

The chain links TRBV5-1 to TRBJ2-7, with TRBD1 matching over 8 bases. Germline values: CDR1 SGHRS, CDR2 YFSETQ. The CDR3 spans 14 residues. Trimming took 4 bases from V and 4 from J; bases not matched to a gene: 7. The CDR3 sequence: CASSPTGGDYEQYF. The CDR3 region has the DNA TGCGCCAGCAGCCCAACAGGGGGTGATTACGAGCAGTACTTC.

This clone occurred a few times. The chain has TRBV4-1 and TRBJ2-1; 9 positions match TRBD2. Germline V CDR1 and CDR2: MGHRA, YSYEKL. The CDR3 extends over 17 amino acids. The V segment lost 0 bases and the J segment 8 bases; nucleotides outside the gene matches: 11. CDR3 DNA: TGCGCCAGCAGCCAAGATTGGGGCGGGGGGGGCCGAGATGAGCAGTTCTTC. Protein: CASSQDWGGGGRDEQFF.

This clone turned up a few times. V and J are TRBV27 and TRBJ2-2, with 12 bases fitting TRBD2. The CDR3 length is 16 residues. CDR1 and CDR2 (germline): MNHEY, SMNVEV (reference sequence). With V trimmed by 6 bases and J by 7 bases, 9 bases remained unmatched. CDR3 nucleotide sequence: TGTGCCAGCAGCTCCTGGACTAGCGGGGCAATCGGGGAGCTGTTTTTT. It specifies CASSSWTSGAIGELFF.

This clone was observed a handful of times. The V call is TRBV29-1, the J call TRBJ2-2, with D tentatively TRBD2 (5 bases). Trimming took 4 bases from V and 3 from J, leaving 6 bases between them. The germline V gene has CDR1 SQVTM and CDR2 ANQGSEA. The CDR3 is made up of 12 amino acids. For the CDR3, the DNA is TGCAGCGTTGGGCGGGACACCGGGGAGCTGTTTTTT. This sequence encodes CSVGRDTGELFF.

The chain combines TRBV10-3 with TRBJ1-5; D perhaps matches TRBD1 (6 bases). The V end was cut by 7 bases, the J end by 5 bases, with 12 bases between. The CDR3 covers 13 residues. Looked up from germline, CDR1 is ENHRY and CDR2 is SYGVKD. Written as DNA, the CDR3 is TGTGCCATCACCCCCTCAGGGGATCAGCCCCAGCATTTT. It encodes CAITPSGDQPQHF.

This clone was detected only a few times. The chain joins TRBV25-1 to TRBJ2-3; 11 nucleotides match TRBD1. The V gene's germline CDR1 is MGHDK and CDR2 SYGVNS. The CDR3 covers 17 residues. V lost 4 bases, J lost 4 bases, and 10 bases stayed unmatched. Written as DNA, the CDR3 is TGTGCCAGCAGTGGAACCCGCCGGGACAGGGGGTCAGATACGCAGTATTTT. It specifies CASSGTRRDRGSDTQYF.

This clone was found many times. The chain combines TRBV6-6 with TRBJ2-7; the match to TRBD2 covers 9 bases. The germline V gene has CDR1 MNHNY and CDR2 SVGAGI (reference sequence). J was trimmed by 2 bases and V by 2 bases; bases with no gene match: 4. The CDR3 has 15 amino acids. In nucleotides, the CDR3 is TGTGCCAGCAGTTACGGGCGGGGGGGCCCCTACGAGCAGTACTTC. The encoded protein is CASSYGRGGPYEQYF.

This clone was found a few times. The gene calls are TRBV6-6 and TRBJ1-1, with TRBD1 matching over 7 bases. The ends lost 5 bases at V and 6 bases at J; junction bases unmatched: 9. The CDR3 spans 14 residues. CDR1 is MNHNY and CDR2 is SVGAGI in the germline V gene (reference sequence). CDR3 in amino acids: CASSKTGSAAEAFF. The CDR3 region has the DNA TGTGCCAGCAGTAAGACAGGGAGTGCGGCTGAAGCTTTCTTT.

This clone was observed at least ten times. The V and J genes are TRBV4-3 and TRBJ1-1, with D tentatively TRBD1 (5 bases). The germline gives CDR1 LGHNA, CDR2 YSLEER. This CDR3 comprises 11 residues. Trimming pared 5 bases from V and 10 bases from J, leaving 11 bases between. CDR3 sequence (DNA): TGCGCCAGCAGCGGGGCGGGGGGAGCTTTCTTT. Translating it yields CASSGAGGAFF.

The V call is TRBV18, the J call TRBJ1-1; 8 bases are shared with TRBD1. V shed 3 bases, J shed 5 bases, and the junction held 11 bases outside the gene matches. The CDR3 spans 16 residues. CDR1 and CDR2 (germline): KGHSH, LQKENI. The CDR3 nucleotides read TGTGCCAGCTCACCCCGGGACAGGACAAAAGTTACTGAAGCTTTCTTT. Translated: CASSPRDRTKVTEAFF.

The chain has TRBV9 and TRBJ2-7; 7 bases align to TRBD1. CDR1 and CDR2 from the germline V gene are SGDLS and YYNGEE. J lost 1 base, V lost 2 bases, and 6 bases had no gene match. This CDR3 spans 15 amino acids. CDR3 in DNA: TGTGCCAGCAGCGTCCACCAGGACAGGTCCTACGAGCAGTACTTC. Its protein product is CASSVHQDRSYEQYF. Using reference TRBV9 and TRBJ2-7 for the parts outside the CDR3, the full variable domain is DSGVTQTPKHLITATGQRVTLRCSPRSGDLSVYWYQQSLDQGLQFLIQYYNGEERAKGNILERFSAQQFPDLHSELNLSSLELGDSALYFCASSVHQDRSYEQYFGPGTRLTVT.

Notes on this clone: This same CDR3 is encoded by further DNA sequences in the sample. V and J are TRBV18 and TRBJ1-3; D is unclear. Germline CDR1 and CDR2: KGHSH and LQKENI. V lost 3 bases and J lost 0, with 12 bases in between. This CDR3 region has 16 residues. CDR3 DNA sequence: TGTGCCAGCTCACCTTACGACTCAAGCTCTGGAAACACCATATATTTT. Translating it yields CASSPYDSSSGNTIYF.

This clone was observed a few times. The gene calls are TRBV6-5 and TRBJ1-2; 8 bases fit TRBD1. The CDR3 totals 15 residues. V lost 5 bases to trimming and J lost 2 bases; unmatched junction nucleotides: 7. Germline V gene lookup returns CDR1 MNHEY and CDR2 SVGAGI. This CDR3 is CASSPTGGGNYGYTF. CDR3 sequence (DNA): TGTGCCAGCAGTCCCACAGGGGGAGGGAACTATGGCTACACCTTC.

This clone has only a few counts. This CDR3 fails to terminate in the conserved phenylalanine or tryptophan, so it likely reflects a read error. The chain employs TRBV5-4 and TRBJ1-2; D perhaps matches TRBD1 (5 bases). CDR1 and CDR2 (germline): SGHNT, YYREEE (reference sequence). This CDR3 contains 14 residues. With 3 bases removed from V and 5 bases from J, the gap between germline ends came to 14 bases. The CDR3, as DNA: TGTGCCAGCAGCTCCCTCGACAGAGCTTATGGCTACACCTAC. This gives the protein CASSSLDRAYGYTY.

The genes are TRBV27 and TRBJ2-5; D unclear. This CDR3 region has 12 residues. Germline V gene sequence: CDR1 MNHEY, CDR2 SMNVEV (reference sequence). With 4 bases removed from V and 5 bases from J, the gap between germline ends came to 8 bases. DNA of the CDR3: TGTGCCAGCAGTTGGGCCCGGGAGACCCAGTACTTC. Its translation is CASSWARETQYF.

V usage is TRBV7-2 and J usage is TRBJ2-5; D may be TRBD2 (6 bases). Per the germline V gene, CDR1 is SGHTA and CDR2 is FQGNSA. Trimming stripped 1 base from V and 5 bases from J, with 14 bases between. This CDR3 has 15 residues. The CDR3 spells CASSLVSGVGETQYF. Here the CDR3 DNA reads TGTGCCAGCAGCTTAGTATCGGGGGTGGGCGAGACCCAGTACTTC.

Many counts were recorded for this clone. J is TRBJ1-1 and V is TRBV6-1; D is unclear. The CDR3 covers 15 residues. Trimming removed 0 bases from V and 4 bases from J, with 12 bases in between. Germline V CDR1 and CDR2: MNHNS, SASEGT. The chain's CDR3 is CASSEARPPGTEAFF. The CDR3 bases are TGTGCCAGCAGTGAAGCTCGGCCCCCGGGCACTGAAGCTTTCTTT.

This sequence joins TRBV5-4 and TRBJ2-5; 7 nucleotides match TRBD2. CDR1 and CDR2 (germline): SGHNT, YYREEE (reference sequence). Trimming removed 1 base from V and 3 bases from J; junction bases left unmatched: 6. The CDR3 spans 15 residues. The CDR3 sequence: CASSLSGRAEETQYF. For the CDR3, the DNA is TGTGCCAGCAGCTTGAGTGGGAGGGCCGAAGAGACCCAGTACTTC.

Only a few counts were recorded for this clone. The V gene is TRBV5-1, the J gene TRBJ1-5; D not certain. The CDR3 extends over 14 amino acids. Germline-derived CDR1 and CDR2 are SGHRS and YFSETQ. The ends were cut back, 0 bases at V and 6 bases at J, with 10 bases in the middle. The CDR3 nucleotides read TGCGCCAGCAGCTTGGTGGGCGCCGGTCAGCCCCAGCATTTT. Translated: CASSLVGAGQPQHF.

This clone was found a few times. The CDR3 here is CASSLRGPGAGDHGYTF. The DNA for the CDR3 is TGTGCCAGCAGCTTGAGGGGTCCCGGTGCAGGGGACCATGGCTACACCTTC. The chain couples TRBV7-2 to TRBJ1-2, with D perhaps matching TRBD1 (6 bases). This CDR3 is 17 amino acids long. Germline CDR1 SGHTA, CDR2 FQGNSA. Trimming removed 3 bases from V and 6 bases from J, with 23 bases in between.

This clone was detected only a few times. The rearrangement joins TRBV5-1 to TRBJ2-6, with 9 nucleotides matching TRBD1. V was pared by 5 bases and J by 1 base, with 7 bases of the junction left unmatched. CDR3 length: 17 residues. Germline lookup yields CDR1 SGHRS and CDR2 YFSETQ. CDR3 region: CASRHEQGASGANVLTF. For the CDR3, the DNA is TGCGCCAGCAGACACGAACAGGGGGCGTCTGGGGCCAACGTCCTGACTTTC.

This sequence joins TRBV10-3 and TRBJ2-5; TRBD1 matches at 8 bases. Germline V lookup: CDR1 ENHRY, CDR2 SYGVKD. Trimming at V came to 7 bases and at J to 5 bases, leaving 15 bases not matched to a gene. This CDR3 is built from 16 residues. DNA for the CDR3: TGTGCCATCAAATCCCAGGAGGGACAGGTCATTGAGACCCAGTACTTC. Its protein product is CAIKSQEGQVIETQYF.

As DNA, the CDR3 is TGTGCCAGCAGTGCCCAACCGGGACTTAATAATTCACCCCTCCACTTT. Protein: CASSAQPGLNNSPLHF. The J gene is TRBJ1-6, the V gene TRBV27; weak D call: TRBD1 (5 bases). Trimming cost V 5 bases and J 5 bases, with 16 bases left between them. This CDR3 comprises 16 residues. In germline, CDR1 is MNHEY, CDR2 SMNVEV (reference sequence).

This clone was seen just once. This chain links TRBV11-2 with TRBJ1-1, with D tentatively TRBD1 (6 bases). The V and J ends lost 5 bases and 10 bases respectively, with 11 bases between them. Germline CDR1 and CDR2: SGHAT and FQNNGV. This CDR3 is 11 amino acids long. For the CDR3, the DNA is TGTGCCAGCAGCCGGGGGGCTGGAGCTTTCTTT. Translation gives CASSRGAGAFF. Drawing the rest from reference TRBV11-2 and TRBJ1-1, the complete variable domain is EAGVAQSPRYKIIEKRQSVAFWCNPISGHATLYWYQQILGQGPKLLIQFQNNGVVDDSQLPKDRFSAERLKGVDSTLKIQPAKLEDSAVYLCASSRGAGAFFGQGTRLTVV.

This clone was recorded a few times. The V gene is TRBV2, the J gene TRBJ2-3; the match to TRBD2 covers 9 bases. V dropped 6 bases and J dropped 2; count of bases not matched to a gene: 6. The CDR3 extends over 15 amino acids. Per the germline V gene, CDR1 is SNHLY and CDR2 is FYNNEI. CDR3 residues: CASSPSGGTTDTQYF. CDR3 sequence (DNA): TGTGCCAGCAGCCCGAGCGGGGGGACCACAGATACGCAGTATTTT.

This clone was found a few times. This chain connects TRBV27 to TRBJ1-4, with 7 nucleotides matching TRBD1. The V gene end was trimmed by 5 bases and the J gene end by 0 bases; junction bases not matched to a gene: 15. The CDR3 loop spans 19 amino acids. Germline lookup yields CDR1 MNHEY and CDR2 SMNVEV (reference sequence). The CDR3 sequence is CASSRLVGQAAATNEKLFF. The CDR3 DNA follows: TGTGCCAGCAGTCGCCTTGTCGGACAGGCTGCGGCAACTAATGAAAAACTGTTTTTT. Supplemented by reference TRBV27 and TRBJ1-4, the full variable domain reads EAQVTQNPRYLITVTGKKLTVTCSQNMNHEYMSWYRQDPGLGLRQIYYSMNVEVTDKGDVPEGYKVSRKEKRNFPLILESPSPNQTSLYFCASSRLVGQAAATNEKLFFGSGTQLSVL.